A single sample is the source of the 14 T cell receptor beta chains below, sequenced in a study of chemoradiotherapy in HPV16-positive cancers. The table came from immunoSEQ multiplex PCR; TCRdb's copy has only in-frame clones and leaves some out. This sample has some 20,000 clones, with 73% found just once. This specimen was acquired from a patient who underwent chemoradiotherapy. The receptors originated from a human donor with HPV-associated anogenital cancer.

The rearrangement uses TRBV5-5 and TRBJ1-6; no reliable D call. V was cut by 4 bases and J by 0 bases, with 17 bases left in between. The CDR3 contains 18 residues. Germline loops: CDR1 SGHKS, CDR2 YYEKEE (reference sequence). The DNA of the CDR3 is TGTGCCAGCAGCCCCAGGTCAGGCCGGAGCTCCTATAATTCACCCCTCCACTTT. This sequence encodes CASSPRSGRSSYNSPLHF.

The chain carries TRBV25-1 and TRBJ2-5; weak D call: TRBD1 (6 bases). V was pared by 2 bases and J by 5 bases, with 12 bases between. Germline V gene data show CDR1 as MGHDK and CDR2 as SYGVNS. This CDR3 comprises 14 residues. CDR3 loop: CASSEGGGGETQYF. The CDR3 DNA reads TGTGCCAGCAGTGAAGGGGGCGGCGGGGAGACCCAGTACTTC.

The table lists this clone with a few counts. This chain links TRBV10-3 with TRBJ2-1; D gene unclear. Germline CDR1 is ENHRY and CDR2 is SYGVKD. The CDR3 has 14 amino acids. V lost 4 bases to trimming and J lost 1 base, with 8 bases between them. CDR3 in amino acids: CAISGIESYNEQFF. The CDR3 DNA reads TGTGCCATCAGTGGTATTGAATCCTACAATGAGCAGTTCTTC.

The sample holds a few counts of this clone. This sequence joins TRBV2 and TRBJ2-2, with a weak D call TRBD1 (6 bases). The V end lost 4 bases, the J end lost 7 bases, and 13 bases lay between the germline ends. Germline loops: CDR1 SNHLY, CDR2 FYNNEI. This CDR3 has 14 residues. CDR3 sequence: CASSVQGLGGELFF. The DNA of the CDR3 is TGTGCCAGCAGTGTTCAGGGGTTAGGCGGGGAGCTGTTTTTT.

The chain carries TRBV28 and TRBJ1-6; D may be TRBD1 (5 bases). The CDR3 is 15 residues long. CDR1 is MDHEN, CDR2 SYDVKM, per germline. Trimming cost V 5 bases and J 11 bases, with 19 bases left between them. The CDR3 spells CASSAMVSRGTPLHF. Here the CDR3 DNA reads TGTGCCAGCAGTGCCATGGTCAGTAGGGGCACACCCCTCCACTTT.

The chain links TRBV30 to TRBJ2-2; the D gene is possibly TRBD2 (6 bases). The germline V and J ends were trimmed by 1 base and 7 bases, with 22 bases remaining between them. The CDR3 runs 17 residues. The germline CDR1 and CDR2 sequences are GTSNPN and SVGIG (reference sequence). CDR3 amino acids: CAWSAPYRERRGGELFF. The CDR3 DNA sequence: TGTGCCTGGAGTGCCCCCTATCGGGAGAGAAGGGGCGGGGAGCTGTTTTTT.

This clone was detected a few times. The chain links TRBV9 to TRBJ2-2, with D possibly being TRBD2 (5 bases). Per the germline V gene, CDR1 is SGDLS and CDR2 is YYNGEE. Trimming removed 2 bases from V and 7 bases from J, with 6 bases in between. The length of the CDR3 is 12 residues. In DNA form, the CDR3 reads TGTGCCAGCAGCGTGGGAGACGGGGAGCTGTTTTTT. This codes for CASSVGDGELFF.

This clone appeared a single time. The chain links TRBV14 to TRBJ2-7; possible D gene TRBD2, 6 bases. The CDR3 contains 15 residues. V was pared by 2 bases and J by 5 bases, with 16 bases between. The V gene's germline CDR1 is SGHDN and CDR2 FVKESK. CDR3 residues: CASSQLGGEVDEQYF. DNA of the CDR3: TGTGCCAGCAGCCAATTAGGCGGGGAGGTCGACGAGCAGTACTTC.

In this sample, this clone turned up a few times. The chain employs TRBV4-3 and TRBJ1-2; D not resolved. There are 17 residues in the CDR3. Looked up from germline, CDR1 is LGHNA and CDR2 is YSLEER. V was cut by 0 bases and J by 5 bases, with 19 bases left in between. In DNA, the CDR3 is TGCGCCAGCAGCCAAGATCTGGCCAAGGGAGCAACTTATGGCTACACCTTC. This sequence encodes CASSQDLAKGATYGYTF.

The genes are TRBV7-3 and TRBJ2-1, with a possible D match to TRBD2 (5 bases). This CDR3 spans 16 amino acids. The germline CDR1 and CDR2 sequences are SGHTA and FQGTGA. The V end was cut by 0 bases, the J end by 1 base, with 10 bases between. CDR3 DNA sequence: TGTGCCAGCAGCTTAACGTTAAGCGGATCCTACAATGAGCAGTTCTTC. This translates into CASSLTLSGSYNEQFF.

The V call is TRBV5-1, the J call TRBJ2-1, with a tentative D call TRBD1 (5 bases). Deletions cut 1 base from V and 2 bases from J, with 19 bases between. Germline V gene lookup returns CDR1 SGHRS and CDR2 YFSETQ. The CDR3 totals 18 residues. The CDR3 DNA is TGCGCCAGCAGCTTGACAACCGGCGCCAGGGCTACCTACAATGAGCAGTTCTTC. This encodes CASSLTTGARATYNEQFF. Filled out from reference TRBV5-1 and TRBJ2-1, the complete variable domain reads KAGVTQTPRYLIKTRGQQVTLSCSPISGHRSVSWYQQTPGQGLQFLFEYFSETQRNKGNFPGRFSGRQFSNSRSEMNVSTLELGDSALYLCASSLTTGARATYNEQFFGPGTRLTVL.

The V call is TRBV9, the J call TRBJ2-3; D tentatively fits TRBD1 or TRBD2 (7 bases each). CDR1 is SGDLS and CDR2 is YYNGEE in the germline V gene. The V and J ends lost 4 bases and 5 bases respectively, with 20 bases between them. This CDR3 region has 16 residues. The CDR3 is CASSTPGGGAEDTQYF. DNA of the CDR3: TGTGCCAGCAGCACCCCAGGGGGGGGCGCGGAAGATACGCAGTATTTT.

V is TRBV28 and J is TRBJ2-5, with TRBD2 matching 7 bases. Germline V CDR1 and CDR2: MDHEN, SYDVKM. This CDR3 has 17 residues. After removal of 3 bases from V and 0 bases from J, the junction contained 10 bases not matched to a gene. This CDR3 is CASSFPSSGMYQETQYF. CDR3 bases: TGTGCCAGCAGTTTCCCCTCGAGCGGGATGTACCAAGAGACCCAGTACTTC. The full variable domain, rest sourced from reference TRBV28 and TRBJ2-5, is DVKVTQSSRYLVKRTGEKVFLECVQDMDHENMFWYRQDPGLGLRLIYFSYDVKMKEKGDIPEGYSVSREKKERFSLILESASTNQTSMYLCASSFPSSGMYQETQYFGPGTRLLVL.

The chain couples TRBV21-1 to TRBJ1-6. TRBV21-1 is noted as a pseudogene. The CDR3 runs 18 residues. Here the CDR3 DNA reads TGTGCCAGCCGTATCGAACGTCACAGCGGCTCCTATAATTCACCCCTCCACTTT. Translated: CASRIERHSGSYNSPLHF.